This T cell receptor (beta chain) is from a study of blood T cell repertoires in COVID-19 (dated by TCRdb to the early 2020s). Turning to the overall study: Samples covering the acute and convalescent phases of COVID-19 were provided by collaborators in the United States, Italy and Spain. The material from the prospective study consisted of cDNA or gDNA derived from T cells, B-cell-depleted T cells, or PBMCs. The dataset comprised deeply sampled blood TCRbeta repertoires from subjects exposed to, actively infected with, or recovered from COVID-19. The repertoires were released in a freely available public database intended as a resource for research on the immune response to SARS-CoV-2. The samples were drawn from the first 160 participants of the ongoing ImmuneRACE study and from some 1,300 subjects provided by 6 global collaborators. Sample metadata almost always included a de-identified subject ID, COVID-19 status, age in years and sex. HLA class I and class II types, where available, came from metadata supplied by the sample provider rather than from assay-based typing. Overall study results and their limits: Clinical and demographic metadata were provided uncurated, with the amount varying by source and participant.

On this clone: The antigen it recognizes is unknown. Per-base qualities were not stored, and no clone one base away is much larger.

V loses 2 bases at its end and J loses 0 bases; junction bases beyond the gene matches: 1. The CDR3 has 14 amino acids, counting the end cysteine and phenylalanine. Kept here is only the CDR3 DNA, which spans 42 bases and is read in frame from base 1. CDR1 and CDR2 (GTSNPN, SVGIG) derive from the germline V gene (reference sequence). One collaborating source in Seattle enrolled patients during active infection and followed them longitudinally through the course of disease. Collaborating institutions collected whole blood in K2EDTA tubes following their own protocols. For TCRbeta analysis, collaborator samples were shipped as frozen whole blood, as isolated PBMCs, or as DNA extracted from either sample type. TCRbeta CDR3 regions were amplified from genomic DNA using the immunoSEQ Assay, a bias-controlled multiplex PCR. As for how the authors treated the data: The number of nucleated cells in each sample was estimated from the amplification of reference gene primers within the assay. Sequence reads were collapsed and filtered to measure the absolute abundance of every unique TCRbeta CDR3 rearrangement. For each sample, productive Simpson clonality was calculated as the square root of Simpson's diversity index over productive rearrangements. TCRdb mirrors the immuneACCESS table, restricted to in-frame sequences. Some clones are absent from its copies; in checked studies, under half trace to an unresolved V gene, and the reason for the others is unknown. Clone size and V and J calls were adopted from that table, with D and trimming inferred from the DNA. The sample table contains tens of thousands of clones; only one count was recorded for roughly 89% of them. Of the sample, roughly 45% falls within the top ten clones.

The sequenced material came from peripheral blood. Recombination connected TRBV30 to TRBJ2-3; 8 bases in the middle match TRBD2. The TCR originated in an older woman with COVID-19, enrolled during active disease. The DNA sequence is TGTGCCTGGAGTTTAGCGGGGAGCACAGATACGCAGTATTTT. Translated, it reads CAWSLAGSTDTQYF.